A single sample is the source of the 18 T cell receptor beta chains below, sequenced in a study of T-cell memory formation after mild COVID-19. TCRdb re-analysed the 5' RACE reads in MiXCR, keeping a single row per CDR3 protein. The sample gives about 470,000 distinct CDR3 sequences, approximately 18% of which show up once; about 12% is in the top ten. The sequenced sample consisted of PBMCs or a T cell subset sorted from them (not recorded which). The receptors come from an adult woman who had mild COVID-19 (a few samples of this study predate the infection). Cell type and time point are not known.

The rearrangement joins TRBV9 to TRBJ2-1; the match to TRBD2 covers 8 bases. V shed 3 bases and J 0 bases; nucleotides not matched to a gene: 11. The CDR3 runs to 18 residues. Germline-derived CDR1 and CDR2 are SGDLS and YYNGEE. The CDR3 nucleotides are TGTGCCAGCAGCGCCCGATCGACTAGCGAAAGCTCCTACAATGAGCAGTTCTTC. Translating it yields CASSARSTSESSYNEQFF.

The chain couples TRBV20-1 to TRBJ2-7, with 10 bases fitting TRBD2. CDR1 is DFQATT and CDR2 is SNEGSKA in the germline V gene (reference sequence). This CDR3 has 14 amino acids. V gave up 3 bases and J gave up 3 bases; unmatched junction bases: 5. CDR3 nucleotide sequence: TGCAGTGCTAGTCTAGCGGGGGCCCGCTACGAGCAGTACTTC. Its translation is CSASLAGARYEQYF.

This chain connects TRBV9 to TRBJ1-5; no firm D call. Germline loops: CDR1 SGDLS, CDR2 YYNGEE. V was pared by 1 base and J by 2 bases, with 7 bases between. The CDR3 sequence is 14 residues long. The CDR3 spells CASSVSEGNQPQHF. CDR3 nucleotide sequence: TGTGCCAGCAGCGTAAGTGAGGGCAATCAGCCCCAGCATTTT. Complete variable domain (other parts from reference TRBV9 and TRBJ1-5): DSGVTQTPKHLITATGQRVTLRCSPRSGDLSVYWYQQSLDQGLQFLIQYYNGEERAKGNILERFSAQQFPDLHSELNLSSLELGDSALYFCASSVSEGNQPQHFGDGTRLSIL.

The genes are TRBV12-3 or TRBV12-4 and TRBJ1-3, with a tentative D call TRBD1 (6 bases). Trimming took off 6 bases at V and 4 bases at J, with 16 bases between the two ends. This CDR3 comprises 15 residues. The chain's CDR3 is CASSLGGTGGNTIYF. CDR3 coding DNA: TGTGCCAGCAGCCTAGGGGGGACTGGAGGAAACACCATATATTTT.

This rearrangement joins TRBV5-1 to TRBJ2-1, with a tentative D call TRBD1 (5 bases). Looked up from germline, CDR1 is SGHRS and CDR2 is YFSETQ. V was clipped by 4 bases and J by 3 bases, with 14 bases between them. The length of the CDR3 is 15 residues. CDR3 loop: CASSGDRSNYNEQFF. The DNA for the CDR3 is TGCGCCAGCAGCGGCGACAGATCCAACTACAATGAGCAGTTCTTC. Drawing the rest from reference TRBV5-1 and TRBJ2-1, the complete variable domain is KAGVTQTPRYLIKTRGQQVTLSCSPISGHRSVSWYQQTPGQGLQFLFEYFSETQRNKGNFPGRFSGRQFSNSRSEMNVSTLELGDSALYLCASSGDRSNYNEQFFGPGTRLTVL.

In DNA, the CDR3 is TGCGCCAGCAGGACACAGCAGCCCCAGCATTTT. Translating it yields CASRTQQPQHF. This chain joins TRBV23-1 and TRBJ1-5; D is unclear. TRBV23-1 is classed as an ORF, of uncertain function. Between the trimmed V and J ends, which lost 6 bases and 7 bases, there was a span of 7 bases. The CDR3 loop spans 11 amino acids.

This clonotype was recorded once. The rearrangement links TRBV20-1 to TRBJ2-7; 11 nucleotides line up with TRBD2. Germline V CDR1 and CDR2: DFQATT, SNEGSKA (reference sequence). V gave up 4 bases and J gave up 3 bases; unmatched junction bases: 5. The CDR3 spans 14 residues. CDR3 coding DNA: TGCAGTGCTAAGGCCGGGACTAGCGGCTACGAGCAGTACTTC. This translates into CSAKAGTSGYEQYF.

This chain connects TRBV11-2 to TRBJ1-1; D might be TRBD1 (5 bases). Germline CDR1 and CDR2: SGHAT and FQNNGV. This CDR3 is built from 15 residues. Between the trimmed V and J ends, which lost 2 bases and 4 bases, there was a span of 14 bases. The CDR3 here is CASSLPSGSITEAFF. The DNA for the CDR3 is TGTGCCAGCAGCTTACCCTCAGGGTCCATCACTGAAGCTTTCTTT.

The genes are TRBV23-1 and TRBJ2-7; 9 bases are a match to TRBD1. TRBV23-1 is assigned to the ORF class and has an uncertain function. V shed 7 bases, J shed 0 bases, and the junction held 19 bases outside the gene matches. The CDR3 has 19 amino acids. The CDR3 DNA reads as TGCGCCAGCACCCAGGAGGGACAGGGTCTACAGGTGTTCTCCTACGAGCAGTACTTC. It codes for CASTQEGQGLQVFSYEQYF.

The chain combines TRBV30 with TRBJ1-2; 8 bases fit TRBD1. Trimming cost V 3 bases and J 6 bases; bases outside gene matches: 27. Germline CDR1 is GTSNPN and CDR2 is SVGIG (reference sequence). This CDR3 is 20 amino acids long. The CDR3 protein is CAWRARGKFQNLDRAHGYTF. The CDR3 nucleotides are TGTGCCTGGAGGGCACGGGGTAAGTTCCAGAACTTGGACAGGGCACATGGCTACACCTTC.

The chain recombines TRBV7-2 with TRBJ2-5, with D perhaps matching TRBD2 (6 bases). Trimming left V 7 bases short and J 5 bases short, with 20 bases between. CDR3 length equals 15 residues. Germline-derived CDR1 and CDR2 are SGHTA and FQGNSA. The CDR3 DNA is TGTGCCAGCACAGCGGACTATGGGGTAGCGGAGACCCAGTACTTC. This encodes CASTADYGVAETQYF.

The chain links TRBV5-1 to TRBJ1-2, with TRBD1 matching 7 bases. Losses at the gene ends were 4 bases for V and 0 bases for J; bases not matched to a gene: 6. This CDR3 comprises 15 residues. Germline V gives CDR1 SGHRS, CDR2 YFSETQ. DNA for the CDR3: TGCGCCAGCAGCGTTACAGGGGAGGCTAACTATGGCTACACCTTC. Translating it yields CASSVTGEANYGYTF.

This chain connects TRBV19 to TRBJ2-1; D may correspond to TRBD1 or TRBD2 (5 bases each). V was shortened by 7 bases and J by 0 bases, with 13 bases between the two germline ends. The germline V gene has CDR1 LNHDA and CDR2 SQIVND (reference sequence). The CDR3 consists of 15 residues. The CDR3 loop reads CASNGDGSSYNEQFF. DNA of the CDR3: TGTGCCAGTAATGGGGACGGTAGCTCCTACAATGAGCAGTTCTTC.

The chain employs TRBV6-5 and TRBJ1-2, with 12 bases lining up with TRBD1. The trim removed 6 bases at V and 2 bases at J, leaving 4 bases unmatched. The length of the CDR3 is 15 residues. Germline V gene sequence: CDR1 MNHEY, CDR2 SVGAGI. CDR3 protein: CASSGDRGRNYGYTF. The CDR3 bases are TGTGCCAGCAGCGGGGACAGGGGGCGAAACTATGGCTACACCTTC.

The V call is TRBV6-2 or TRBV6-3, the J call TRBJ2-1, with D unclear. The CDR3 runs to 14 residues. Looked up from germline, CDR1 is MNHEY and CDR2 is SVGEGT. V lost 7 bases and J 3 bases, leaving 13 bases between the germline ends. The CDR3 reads CASTQTPNYNEQFF. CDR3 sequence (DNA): TGTGCCAGCACCCAAACCCCCAACTACAATGAGCAGTTCTTC.

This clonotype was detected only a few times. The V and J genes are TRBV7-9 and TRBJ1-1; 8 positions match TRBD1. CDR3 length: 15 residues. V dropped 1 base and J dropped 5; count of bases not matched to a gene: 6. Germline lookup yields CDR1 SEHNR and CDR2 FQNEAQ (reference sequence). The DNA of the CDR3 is TGTGCCAGCAGCTTAGGCGGCAGGGGGCCAACTGAAGCTTTCTTT. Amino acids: CASSLGGRGPTEAFF.

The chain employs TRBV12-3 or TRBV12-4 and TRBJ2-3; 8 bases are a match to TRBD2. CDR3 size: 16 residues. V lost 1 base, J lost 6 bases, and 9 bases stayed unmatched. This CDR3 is CASSLEASGRVDTQYF. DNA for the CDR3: TGTGCCAGCAGTTTAGAGGCGAGCGGGAGAGTCGATACGCAGTATTTT.

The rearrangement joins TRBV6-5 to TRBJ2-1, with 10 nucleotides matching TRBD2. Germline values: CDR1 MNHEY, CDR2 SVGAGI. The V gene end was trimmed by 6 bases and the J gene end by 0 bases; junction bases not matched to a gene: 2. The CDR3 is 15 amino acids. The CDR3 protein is CASRASGSSYNEQFF. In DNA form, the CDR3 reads TGTGCCAGCAGAGCTAGCGGGAGCTCCTACAATGAGCAGTTCTTC.